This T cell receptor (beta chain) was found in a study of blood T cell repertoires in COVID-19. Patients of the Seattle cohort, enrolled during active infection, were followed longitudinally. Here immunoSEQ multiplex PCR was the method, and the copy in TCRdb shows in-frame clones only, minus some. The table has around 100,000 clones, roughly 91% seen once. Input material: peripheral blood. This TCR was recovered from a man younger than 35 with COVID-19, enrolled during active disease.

CDR3 bases: TGTGCCAGCAGTTTATACAGGGCGAGCAATCAGCCCCAGCATTTT. This sequence encodes CASSLYRASNQPQHF. The V and J genes are TRBV27 and TRBJ1-5, with a weak D call TRBD1 (6 bases). Germline assignment: CDR1 MNHEY and CDR2 SMNVEV (reference sequence). V lost 1 base and J 1 base, leaving 8 bases between the germline ends. This CDR3 has 15 amino acids.